This T cell receptor beta chain was profiled in a study of blood T cells in healthy people across ages. Drawing of peripheral blood yielded roughly 10 milliliters from each donor. The authors ran a second PCR of about 7 to 11 cycles using a sample-barcoded 5' primer and a J-beta primer mix. MiXCR, applied by TCRdb to the 5' RACE reads, yields one record per CDR3 protein. The table includes about 1.8 million distinct CDR3 sequences, approximately 50% detected once. This TCR derives from a woman between 40 and 50 years old in good health. The specimen was blood.

The CDR3 region has the DNA TGCAGTGCTATAAGGGTTGGGTACAATGAGCAGTACTTC. Protein: CSAIRVGYNEQYF. This sequence joins TRBV20-1 and TRBJ2-1; D gene ambiguous. The J call is in doubt because the DNA end fits TRBJ2-7 better. In germline, CDR1 is DFQATT, CDR2 SNEGSKA (reference sequence). This CDR3 spans 13 amino acids.